This entry lists 7 T cell receptor beta chains sequenced from one sample in a study of cytomegalovirus exposure and HLA in healthy donors. A multiplex PCR was run with 60 Vbeta primers and 13 Jbeta primers. Here immunoSEQ multiplex PCR was the method, and the copy in TCRdb shows in-frame clones only, minus some. The sample yields over 95,000 clones, 77% seen once. The sequenced sample was PBMCs. All receptors come from a man aged 35 to 55 in good health and CMV-seropositive.

The chain recombines TRBV4-2 with TRBJ1-1, with 9 nucleotides matching TRBD1. V gave up 4 bases and J gave up 1 base; unmatched junction bases: 1. Germline V gene sequence: CDR1 LGHNA, CDR2 YNFKEQ. This CDR3 has 14 residues. In DNA form, the CDR3 reads TGTGCCAGCAGCCCGGGACAGGGGAACACTGAAGCTTTCTTT. Its protein product is CASSPGQGNTEAFF.

The chain carries TRBV27 and TRBJ1-4; D gene ambiguous. V was trimmed by 2 bases and J by 16 bases, leaving 17 bases between them. This CDR3 region has 13 residues. CDR1 and CDR2 from the germline V gene are MNHEY and SMNVEV (reference sequence). CDR3 region: CASSLGAGTPPFF. CDR3 nucleotide sequence: TGTGCCAGCAGTTTAGGCGCGGGCACTCCGCCGTTTTTT.

J is TRBJ1-2 and V is TRBV2, with 7 bases lining up with TRBD1. The CDR3 is 12 amino acids. Unmatched junction bases numbered 7, after V lost 8 bases and J lost 7 bases. CDR1 and CDR2 (germline): SNHLY, FYNNEI. The CDR3 DNA is TGTGCCAGCCAGACAGGGCAGTGTGGCTACACCTTC. Encoded protein: CASQTGQCGYTF.

The V call is TRBV10-3, the J call TRBJ2-7, with 10 bases that match TRBD1. The CDR3 has 15 amino acids. The V segment lost 2 bases and the J segment 0 bases; nucleotides outside the gene matches: 1. Germline V gene sequence: CDR1 ENHRY, CDR2 SYGVKD. The CDR3 is CAISERDRGSYEQYF. The CDR3 DNA is TGTGCCATCAGTGAGCGGGACAGGGGCTCCTACGAGCAGTACTTC.

This chain links TRBV15 with TRBJ2-5; D unclear. CDR1 is LNHNV and CDR2 is YYDKDF in the germline V gene (reference sequence). There are 15 residues in the CDR3. With 0 bases removed from V and 1 base from J, the gap between germline ends came to 9 bases. CDR3 residues: CATSRDPVAQETQYF. Written as DNA, the CDR3 is TGTGCCACCAGCAGAGATCCCGTGGCCCAAGAGACCCAGTACTTC.

This clone occurred once. This chain joins TRBV28 and TRBJ1-2; the D gene is possibly TRBD1 (6 bases). The CDR3 covers 14 residues. Trimming cost V 6 bases and J 3 bases, with 14 bases left between them. The germline gives CDR1 MDHEN, CDR2 SYDVKM. The CDR3 protein is CASSHPQGDYGYTF. In nucleotides, the CDR3 is TGTGCCAGCAGCCATCCACAGGGAGACTATGGCTACACCTTC.

The chain recombines TRBV19 with TRBJ1-6; D not certain. V lost 5 bases and J 0 bases, leaving 11 bases between the germline ends. Germline assignment: CDR1 LNHDA and CDR2 SQIVND (reference sequence). The CDR3 runs to 16 residues. The CDR3 reads CASSQQIRSYNSPLHF. CDR3 sequence (DNA): TGTGCCAGTAGTCAACAGATACGCTCCTATAATTCACCCCTCCACTTT.